The entry below describes one T cell receptor beta chain. The antigen is unknown. PBMCs were isolated at a quantity of at least 6 million per sample. This specimen comes from a study of blood T cells in healthy people across ages. On the study more broadly: Every two T cells gave about one barcoded beta molecule via template switching. Study-level results: Unknown donor CMV status possibly confounded expanded clonotype changes. Diversity estimates drawn from one million T cells were deemed underestimates.

CDR1 and CDR2 (germline): SEHNR, FQNEAQ (reference sequence). V was trimmed by 5 bases and J by 8 bases, leaving 15 bases between them. This CDR3 has 14 amino acids. A second 7 to 11 cycle PCR used barcoded and J-beta primers. TCRdb redid the calling of the 5' RACE reads with MiXCR, one entry per CDR3 protein. This table holds 1.5 million to 2 million distinct CDR3 sequences, just under 50% found once. The source of this sequence is a woman aged 40-49 years in good health. Sequenced: blood. The chain links TRBV7-9 to TRBJ1-4; D may be TRBD1 (5 bases). The CDR3 DNA reads as TGTGCCAGCAGCGAGGGGCATCGTGGGGAAAAACTGTTTTTT. Translating it yields CASSEGHRGEKLFF.